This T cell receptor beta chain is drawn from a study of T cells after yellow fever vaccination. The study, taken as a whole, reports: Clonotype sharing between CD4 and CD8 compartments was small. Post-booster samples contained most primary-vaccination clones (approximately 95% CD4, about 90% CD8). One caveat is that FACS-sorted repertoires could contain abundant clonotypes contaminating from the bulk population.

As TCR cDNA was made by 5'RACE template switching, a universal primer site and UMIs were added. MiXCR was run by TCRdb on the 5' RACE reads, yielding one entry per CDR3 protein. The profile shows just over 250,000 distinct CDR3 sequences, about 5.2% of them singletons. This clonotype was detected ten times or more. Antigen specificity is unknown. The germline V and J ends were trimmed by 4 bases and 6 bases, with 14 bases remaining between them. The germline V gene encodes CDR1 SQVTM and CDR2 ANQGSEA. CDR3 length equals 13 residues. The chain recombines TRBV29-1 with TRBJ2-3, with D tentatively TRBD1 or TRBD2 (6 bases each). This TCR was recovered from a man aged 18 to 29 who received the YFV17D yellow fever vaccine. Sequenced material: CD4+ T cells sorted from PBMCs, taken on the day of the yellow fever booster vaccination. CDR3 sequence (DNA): TGCAGCGTTGCTCCACAGGGAGGTGATACGCAGTATTTT. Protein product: CSVAPQGGDTQYF.